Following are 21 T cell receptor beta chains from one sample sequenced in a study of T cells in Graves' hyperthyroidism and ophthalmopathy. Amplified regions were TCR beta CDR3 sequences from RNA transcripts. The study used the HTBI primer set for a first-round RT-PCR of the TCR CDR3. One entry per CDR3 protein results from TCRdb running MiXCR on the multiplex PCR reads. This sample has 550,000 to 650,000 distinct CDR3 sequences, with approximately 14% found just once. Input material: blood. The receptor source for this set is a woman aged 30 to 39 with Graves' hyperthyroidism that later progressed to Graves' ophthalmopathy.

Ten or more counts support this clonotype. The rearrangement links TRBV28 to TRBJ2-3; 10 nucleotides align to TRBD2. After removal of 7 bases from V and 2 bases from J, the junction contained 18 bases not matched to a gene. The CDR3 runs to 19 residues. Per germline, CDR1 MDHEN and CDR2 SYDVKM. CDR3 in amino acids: CASNYPSQSGRDYTDTQYF. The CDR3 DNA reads TGTGCCAGCAATTACCCCTCCCAAAGCGGGAGGGATTACACAGATACGCAGTATTTT.

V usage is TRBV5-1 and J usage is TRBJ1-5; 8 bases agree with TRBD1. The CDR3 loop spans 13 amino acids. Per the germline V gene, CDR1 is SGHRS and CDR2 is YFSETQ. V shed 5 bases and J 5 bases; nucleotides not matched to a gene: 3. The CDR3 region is CASRTGEDQPQHF. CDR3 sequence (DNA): TGCGCCAGCAGGACAGGGGAGGATCAGCCCCAGCATTTT.

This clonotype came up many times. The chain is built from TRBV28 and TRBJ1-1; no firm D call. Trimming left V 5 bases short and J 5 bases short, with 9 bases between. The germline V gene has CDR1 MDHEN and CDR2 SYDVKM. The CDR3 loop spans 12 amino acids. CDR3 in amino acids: CASSRWQTEAFF. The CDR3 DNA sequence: TGTGCCAGCAGTCGATGGCAGACTGAAGCTTTCTTT. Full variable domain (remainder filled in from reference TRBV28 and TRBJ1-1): DVKVTQSSRYLVKRTGEKVFLECVQDMDHENMFWYRQDPGLGLRLIYFSYDVKMKEKGDIPEGYSVSREKKERFSLILESASTNQTSMYLCASSRWQTEAFFGQGTRLTVV.

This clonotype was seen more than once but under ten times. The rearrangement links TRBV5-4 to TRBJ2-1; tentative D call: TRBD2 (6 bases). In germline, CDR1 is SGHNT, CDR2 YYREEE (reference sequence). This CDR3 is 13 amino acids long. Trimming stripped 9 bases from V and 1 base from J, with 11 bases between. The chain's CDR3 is CATWGDSYNEQFF. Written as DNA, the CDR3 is TGTGCCACCTGGGGGGATTCCTACAATGAGCAGTTCTTC.

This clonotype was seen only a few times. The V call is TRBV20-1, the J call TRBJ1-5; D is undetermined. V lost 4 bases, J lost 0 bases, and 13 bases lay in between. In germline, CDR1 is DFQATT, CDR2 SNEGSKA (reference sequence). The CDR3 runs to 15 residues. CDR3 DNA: TGCAGTGCTATACTCGGCAGGAATAGCAATCAGCCCCAGCATTTT. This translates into CSAILGRNSNQPQHF.

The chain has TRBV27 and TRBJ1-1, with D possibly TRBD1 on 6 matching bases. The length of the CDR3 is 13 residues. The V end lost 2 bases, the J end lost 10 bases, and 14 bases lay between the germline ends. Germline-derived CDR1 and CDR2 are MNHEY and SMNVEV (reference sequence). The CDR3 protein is CASSLGAGAGAFF. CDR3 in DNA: TGTGCCAGCAGTTTAGGCGCGGGGGCAGGAGCTTTCTTT.

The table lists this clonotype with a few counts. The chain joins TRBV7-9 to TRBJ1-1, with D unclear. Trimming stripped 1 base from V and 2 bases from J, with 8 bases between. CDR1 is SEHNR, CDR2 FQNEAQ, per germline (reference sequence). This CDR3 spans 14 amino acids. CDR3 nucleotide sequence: TGTGCCAGCAGCTTAGTAAGGCTCAACACTGAAGCTTTCTTT. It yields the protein CASSLVRLNTEAFF.

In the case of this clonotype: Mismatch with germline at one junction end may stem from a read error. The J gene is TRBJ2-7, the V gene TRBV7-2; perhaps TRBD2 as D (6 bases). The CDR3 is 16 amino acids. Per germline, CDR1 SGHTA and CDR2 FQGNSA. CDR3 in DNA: TGTGCCAGCAGCTTAGGTCCCGCGGGAAGCTCCTACGAGCACTACTTC. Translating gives CASSLGPAGSSYEHYF.

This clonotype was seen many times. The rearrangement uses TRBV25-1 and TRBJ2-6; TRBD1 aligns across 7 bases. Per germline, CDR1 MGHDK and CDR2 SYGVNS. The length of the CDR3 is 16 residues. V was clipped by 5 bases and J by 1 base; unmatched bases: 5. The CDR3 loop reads CASSQQGRSGANVLTF. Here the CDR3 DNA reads TGTGCCAGCAGTCAACAGGGGCGTTCTGGGGCCAACGTCCTGACTTTC.

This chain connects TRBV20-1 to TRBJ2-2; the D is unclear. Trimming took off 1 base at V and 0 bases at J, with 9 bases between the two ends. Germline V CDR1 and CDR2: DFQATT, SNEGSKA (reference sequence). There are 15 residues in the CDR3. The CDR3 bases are TGCAGTGCTAGAGCCTTAGTTACGAACACCGGGGAGCTGTTTTTT. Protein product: CSARALVTNTGELFF.

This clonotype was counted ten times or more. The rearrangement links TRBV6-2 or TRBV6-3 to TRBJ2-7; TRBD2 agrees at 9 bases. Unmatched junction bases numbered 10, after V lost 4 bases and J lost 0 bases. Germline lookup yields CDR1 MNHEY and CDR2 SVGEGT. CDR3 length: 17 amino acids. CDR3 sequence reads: CASSSLLVAGVSYEQYF. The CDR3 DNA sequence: TGTGCCAGCAGTTCCTTACTAGTAGCGGGAGTCTCCTACGAGCAGTACTTC.

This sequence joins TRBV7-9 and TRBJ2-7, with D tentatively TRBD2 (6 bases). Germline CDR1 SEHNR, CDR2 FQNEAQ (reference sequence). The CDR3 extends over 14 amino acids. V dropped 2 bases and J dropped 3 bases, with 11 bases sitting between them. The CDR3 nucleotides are TGTGCCAGCAGCTTAAGACTAGAGGACTACGAGCAGTACTTC. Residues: CASSLRLEDYEQYF.

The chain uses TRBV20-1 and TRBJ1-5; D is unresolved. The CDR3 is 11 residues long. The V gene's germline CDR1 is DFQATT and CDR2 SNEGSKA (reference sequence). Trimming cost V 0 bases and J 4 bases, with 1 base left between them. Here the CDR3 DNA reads TGCAGTGCTAGAGATAATCAGCCCCAGCATTTT. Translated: CSARDNQPQHF.

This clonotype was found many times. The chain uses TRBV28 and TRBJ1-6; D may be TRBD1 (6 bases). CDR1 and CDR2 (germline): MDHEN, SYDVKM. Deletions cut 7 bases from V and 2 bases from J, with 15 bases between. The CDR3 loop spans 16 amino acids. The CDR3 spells CASIPPGVPYNSPLHF. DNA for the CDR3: TGTGCCAGCATTCCGCCAGGGGTCCCCTATAATTCACCCCTCCACTTT.

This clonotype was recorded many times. This CDR3 reads CASSYQGDSNQPQHF. CDR3 coding DNA: TGTGCCAGCAGTTACCAGGGAGATAGCAATCAGCCCCAGCATTTT. The chain carries TRBV6-5 and TRBJ1-5; D possibly corresponds to TRBD1 (5 bases). The CDR3 runs 15 residues. V lost 2 bases, J lost 0 bases, and 8 bases lay in between. Looked up from germline, CDR1 is MNHEY and CDR2 is SVGAGI.

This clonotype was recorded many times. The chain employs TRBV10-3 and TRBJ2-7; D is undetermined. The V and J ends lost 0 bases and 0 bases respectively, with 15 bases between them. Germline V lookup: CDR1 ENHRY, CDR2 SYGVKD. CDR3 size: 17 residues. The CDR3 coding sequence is TGTGCCATCAGTGAGTCTCTGATGGAATTTGGCTCCTACGAGCAGTACTTC. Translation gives CAISESLMEFGSYEQYF.

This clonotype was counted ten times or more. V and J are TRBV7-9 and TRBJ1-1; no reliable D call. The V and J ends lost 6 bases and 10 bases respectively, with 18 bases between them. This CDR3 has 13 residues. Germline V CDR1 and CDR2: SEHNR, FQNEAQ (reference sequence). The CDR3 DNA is TGTGCCAGCAGTGACCCAGATCGTAGTCGAGCTTTCTTT. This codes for CASSDPDRSRAFF.

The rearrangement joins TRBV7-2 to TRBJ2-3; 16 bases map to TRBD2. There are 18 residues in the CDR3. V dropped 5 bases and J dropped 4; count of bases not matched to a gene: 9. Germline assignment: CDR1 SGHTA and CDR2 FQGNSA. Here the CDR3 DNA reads TGTGCCAGCAGCCGAACTGGGACTAGCGGGAGGGCCCCAGATACGCAGTATTTT. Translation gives CASSRTGTSGRAPDTQYF.

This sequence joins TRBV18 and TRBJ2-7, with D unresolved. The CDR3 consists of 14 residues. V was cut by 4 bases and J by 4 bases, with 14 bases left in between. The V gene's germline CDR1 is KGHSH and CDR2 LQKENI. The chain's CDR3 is CASSLSTLPYEQYF. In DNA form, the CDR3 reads TGTGCCAGCTCACTATCGACGCTCCCTTACGAGCAGTACTTC. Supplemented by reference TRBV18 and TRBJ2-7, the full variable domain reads NAGVMQNPRHLVRRRGQEARLRCSPMKGHSHVYWYRQLPEEGLKFMVYLQKENIIDESGMPKERFSAEFPKEGPSILRIQQVVRGDSAAYFCASSLSTLPYEQYFGPGTRLTVT.

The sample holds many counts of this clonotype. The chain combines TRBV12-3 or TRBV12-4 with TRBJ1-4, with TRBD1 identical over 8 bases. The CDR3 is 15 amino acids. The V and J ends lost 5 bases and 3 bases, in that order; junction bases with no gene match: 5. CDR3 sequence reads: CASSPRQGPNEKLFF. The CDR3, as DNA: TGTGCCAGCAGTCCCCGACAGGGGCCTAATGAAAAACTGTTTTTT.

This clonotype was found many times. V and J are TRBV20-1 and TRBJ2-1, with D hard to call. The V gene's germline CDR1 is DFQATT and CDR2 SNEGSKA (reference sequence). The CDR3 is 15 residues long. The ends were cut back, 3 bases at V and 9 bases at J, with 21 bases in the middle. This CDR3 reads CSASWAEGSLSEQFF. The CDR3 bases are TGCAGTGCTAGCTGGGCGGAAGGCTCCCTTAGTGAGCAGTTCTTC.